Listed below are T cell receptor beta chains from one sample, sequenced in a study of human T cells and chemical hapten exposure. TCRdb used MiXCR to reprocess the RACE reads, holding one entry per CDR3 protein. The repertoire includes about 160,000 distinct CDR3 sequences, about a quarter of them detected once, and 2.1% sits in the top ten. The sample was whole blood, taken in connection with sensitization to the hapten diphenylcyclopropenone (DPC). The receptor source for this set is a woman in her late teens or twenties with alopecia areata. Some clones in this sample may be carry-over from other donors' samples. Each CDR3 is given without its conserved first and last residue. The order of the fields is V gene, CDR3 protein.

v_call: TRBV7-8
cdr3_aa: ASILTRTGNIQY

v_call: TRBV7-9
cdr3_aa: ASSERGTGTYNEQF

v_call: TRBV7-2
cdr3_aa: ASSLGDSLGYT

v_call: TRBV4-1
cdr3_aa: ASSQGDSATNEKLF

v_call: TRBV29-1
cdr3_aa: SVEDRDRGEEQY

v_call: TRBV7-2
cdr3_aa: ASSSPGVRNNSPLH

v_call: TRBV7-9
cdr3_aa: ASSLEFYEQY

v_call: TRBV5-6
cdr3_aa: ASSLGQGIQETQY

v_call: TRBV27
cdr3_aa: ASSLKGGEQY

v_call: TRBV6-2/TRBV6-3
cdr3_aa: ASSQSVRVNQPQH

v_call: TRBV11-2
cdr3_aa: ASSLVTVYGYT

v_call: TRBV11-2
cdr3_aa: ASSFSSLGEQY

v_call: TRBV3-1
cdr3_aa: ASKRGANEKLF

v_call: TRBV4-3
cdr3_aa: ASSQALRTRYKF

v_call: TRBV29-1
cdr3_aa: SVWTGLESSNYGYT

v_call: TRBV11-2
cdr3_aa: ASSGREGIGLHT

v_call: TRBV24-1
cdr3_aa: ATSVSTGGVWTDTQY

v_call: TRBV7-9
cdr3_aa: ASSLVGGTGELF

v_call: TRBV4-1
cdr3_aa: ASSQGLAGPGELF

v_call: TRBV7-2
cdr3_aa: ASSLGSAGYTGELF

v_call: TRBV12-3/TRBV12-4
cdr3_aa: ASSFQGVTEAF

v_call: TRBV21-1
cdr3_aa: ASSIYSGRAHEQF

v_call: TRBV12-3/TRBV12-4
cdr3_aa: ASRPRGIGELF

v_call: TRBV12-3/TRBV12-4
cdr3_aa: ASSRGSTDTQY

v_call: TRBV12-3/TRBV12-4
cdr3_aa: ASTQTGVYGYT

v_call: TRBV6-2/TRBV6-3
cdr3_aa: ASSYRKPGTGGSPLH